These 12 T cell receptor beta chains share one sample of origin, sequenced in a study of tumor and adjacent non-tumor tissue in lung cancer. Three rounds of nested PCR, following a modified ARM-PCR protocol, produced the TCRbeta library. TCRdb redid the calling of the multiplex PCR reads with MiXCR, one entry per CDR3 protein. Counted here are 100,000 to 120,000 distinct CDR3 sequences, around 82% occurring once; the ten biggest clones make up approximately 22%. RNA was extracted from bulk tissue without any cell sorting. Sample: lung tumor tissue. These receptors all stem from a man aged 70 or older with non-small cell lung cancer.

Notes on this clonotype: Because the CDR3 is missing its conserved closing phenylalanine or tryptophan, this is likely a read error. This rearrangement joins TRBV11-3 to TRBJ1-2; no definite D call. This CDR3 has 13 residues. The germline V gene encodes CDR1 SGHNT and CDR2 YENEEA. V was cut by 5 bases and J by 6 bases, with 13 bases left in between. CDR3 nucleotide sequence: TGTGCCAGCAGCCGATCACGGATACATGGCTACACCTAC. Encoded protein: CASSRSRIHGYTY.

This clonotype was seen just once. It is likely a read error, because the conserved phenylalanine at the end of the CDR3 is missing. The chain has TRBV4-1 and TRBJ2-5, with 10 bases lining up with TRBD2. Germline assignment: CDR1 MGHRA and CDR2 YSYEKL. The CDR3 totals 16 residues. CDR3 DNA sequence: TGCGCCAGTAGCCGCTTGGGACTAGCGAATCAAGAGACCCAGTACCAC. Residues: CASSRLGLANQETQYH.

As regards this clonotype: One junction end does not reproduce the germline sequence, and a read error may be involved. V gene TRBV11-2 combines with J gene TRBJ2-1; D gene uncertain. CDR1 SGHAT and CDR2 FQNNGV come from the germline V gene. This CDR3 has 13 residues. The CDR3 reads CARKTFEMDEQFF. The CDR3 DNA sequence: TGTGCCAGGAAAACTTTCGAGATGGATGAGCAGTTCTTT. The variable domain in full, completed from reference TRBV11-2 and TRBJ2-1, reads EAGVAQSPRYKIIEKRQSVAFWCNPISGHATLYWYQQILGQGPKLLIQFQNNGVVDDSQLPKDRFSAERLKGVDSTLKIQPAKLEDSAVYLCARKTFEMDEQFFGPGTRLTVL.

As to this clonotype: A read error may account for a junction end that differs from germline. V gene TRBV6-1 combines with J gene TRBJ2-1; 7 nucleotides match TRBD1. CDR1 is MNHNS and CDR2 is SASEGT in the germline V gene. This CDR3 spans 15 amino acids. The DNA of the CDR3 is TGTGCCAGCAGTGACCCGGGACAGCTAAGCAATGAGCATTTCTTC. Its protein product is CASSDPGQLSNEHFF.

In the case of this clonotype: At one end, the junction sequence differs from germline, possibly due to a read error. J is TRBJ1-6 and V is TRBV6-5; D is unclear. Germline loops: CDR1 MNHEY, CDR2 SVGAGI. The CDR3 loop spans 12 amino acids. The CDR3 is CASRKLNSPIHF. The CDR3, as DNA: TGTGCCAGCAGAAAACTTAATTCACCCATCCACTTC.

The chain employs TRBV29-1 and TRBJ1-1, with D hard to call. CDR1 and CDR2 from the germline V gene are SQVTM and ANQGSEA. This CDR3 spans 12 amino acids. V dropped 8 bases and J dropped 1 base, with 11 bases sitting between them. CDR3 coding DNA: TGCAGCACCAGATCGGGGAACACTGAAGCTTTCTTT. This sequence encodes CSTRSGNTEAFF.

Regarding this clonotype: The conserved final phenylalanine or tryptophan is absent from the CDR3, which likely points to a read error. The V and J genes are TRBV11-2 and TRBJ2-1; maybe TRBD2 (6 bases). Germline V lookup: CDR1 SGHAT, CDR2 FQNNGV. The length of the CDR3 is 18 residues. As DNA, the CDR3 is TGTGCCAGCAACATACATGTGCGGGACTCGGCCTCCTACAATGAACAGTTCCTC. Its translation is CASNIHVRDSASYNEQFL.

This chain's CDR3 is CASSEGHGPNYGYTF. The CDR3 DNA sequence: TGTGCCAGCAGTGAAGGACACGGACCCAACTATGGCTACACCTTC. The chain couples TRBV6-1 to TRBJ1-2; D is uncertain. Trimming left V 1 base short and J 2 bases short, with 11 bases between. CDR1 and CDR2 from the germline V gene are MNHNS and SASEGT. The CDR3 totals 15 residues.

For this clonotype: This may come from a read error, since a much larger clone is one base off. The CDR3 does not close with the conserved phenylalanine or tryptophan, likely indicating a read error. This chain joins TRBV20-1 and TRBJ1-5; 7 bases line up with TRBD1. V dropped 3 bases and J dropped 2; count of bases not matched to a gene: 13. CDR1 and CDR2 from the germline V gene are DFQATT and SNEGSKA (reference sequence). CDR3 length equals 17 residues. This CDR3 reads CSASRGQRTLGNQPQHL. The CDR3 nucleotides are TGCAGTGCTAGTAGGGGGCAGCGGACTTTGGGCAATCAGCCCCAGCATCTT.

Of note for this clonotype: A read error may produce the germline difference seen at one junction end. The chain uses TRBV6-1 and TRBJ1-5, with D possibly matching TRBD1 (5 bases). Germline CDR1 is MNHNS and CDR2 is SASEGT. The CDR3 is 15 residues long. The CDR3 here is CASSEETWGVQSQHF. Written as DNA, the CDR3 is TGTGCCAGCAGTGAAGAAACATGGGGCGTTCAGTCCCAGCATTTT.

A note on this clonotype: As the CDR3 is not closed by the conserved phenylalanine or tryptophan, this likely results from a read error. The chain carries TRBV5-1 and TRBJ2-7; D remains unclear. The germline V gene has CDR1 SGHRS and CDR2 YFSETQ. The CDR3 has 14 residues. The CDR3, as DNA: TGTGCCAGCAGCCCAAGGTCAGTGGGTTACGAGCAGTACCTC. As protein: CASSPRSVGYEQYL.

The chain uses TRBV29-1 and TRBJ2-7, with D perhaps TRBD2 (5 bases). The V end was cut by 6 bases, the J end by 6 bases, with 15 bases between. The CDR3 length is 12 residues. Germline lookup yields CDR1 SQVTM and CDR2 ANQGSEA. The DNA for the CDR3 is TGCAGCGTACGGGGAACGAACCCCGAGCAGTACTTC. This encodes CSVRGTNPEQYF.